Listed below are T cell receptor beta chains from one sample, sequenced in a study of cytomegalovirus exposure and HLA in healthy donors. TCRdb's table, derived via immunoSEQ multiplex PCR, lists solely in-frame clones and lacks some. The sample has some 110,000 clones, 81% seen once. The sample consisted of PBMCs. Receptors were obtained from a woman in her 30s in good health and CMV-seronegative. Each CDR3 is given with its conserved first and last residue. Fields, in order: D gene, V gene, CDR3 protein. A D gene is named only where the DNA matches it firmly.

D: TRBD1; V: TRBV6-1; CDR3: CASSRGGVNTEAFF
D: TRBD1; V: TRBV10-1; CDR3: CASTPGQPTDTQYF
D: .; V: TRBV4-1; CDR3: CASSQELRGPQHF
D: .; V: TRBV11-2; CDR3: CASTISGGVHSNEQFF
D: .; V: TRBV19; CDR3: CASSTGQSSGNTIYF
D: .; V: TRBV2; CDR3: CASSPMGLREGQPQHF
D: TRBD1; V: TRBV19; CDR3: CASSTQGAQPQHF
D: TRBD1; V: TRBV4-1; CDR3: CASSPGGGGNYGYTF
D: .; V: TRBV28; CDR3: CASRSRQSYEQYF
D: TRBD2; V: TRBV11-2; CDR3: CASSKGGLGKDTQYF
D: TRBD2; V: TRBV5-1; CDR3: CASSPGGVNEQFF
D: .; V: TRBV28; CDR3: CASRVRHSNQPQHF
D: .; V: TRBV19; CDR3: CASEQGTKNIQYF
D: .; V: TRBV6-6; CDR3: CASSAGPEVRQFF
D: TRBD1; V: TRBV30; CDR3: CAWGDRVNQPQHF
D: .; V: TRBV5-4; CDR3: CASSGRGPDEQFF
D: TRBD2; V: TRBV7-8; CDR3: CASSLATTSGRAARGANVLTF
D: TRBD2; V: TRBV11-2; CDR3: CASSLESGLPVEQYF
D: .; V: TRBV2; CDR3: CASSAGGGEQYF
D: TRBD2; V: TRBV11-2; CDR3: CASSLDRLAGAFDFTDTQYF
D: .; V: TRBV19; CDR3: CASRREYSNQPQHF
D: .; V: TRBV4-1; CDR3: CASSQEGQIRPNSPLHF
D: TRBD2; V: TRBV11-2; CDR3: CASSSTAGGYNEQFF
D: .; V: TRBV6-4; CDR3: CASSDSGAGLGYGYTF
D: .; V: TRBV5-1; CDR3: CASSATGSSYEQYF